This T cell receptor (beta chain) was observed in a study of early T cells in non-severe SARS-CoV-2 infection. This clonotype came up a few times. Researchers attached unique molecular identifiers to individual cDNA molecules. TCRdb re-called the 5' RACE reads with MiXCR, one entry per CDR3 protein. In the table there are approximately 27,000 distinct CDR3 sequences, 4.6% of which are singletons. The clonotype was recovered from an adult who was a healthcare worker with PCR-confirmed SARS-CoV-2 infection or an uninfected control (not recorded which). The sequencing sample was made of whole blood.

The CDR3 region has the DNA TGCGCCAGCAGCTCTGCCCAAACTAGCGGGGGATCCTACGAGCAGTACTTC. Its translation: CASSSAQTSGGSYEQYF. The chain combines TRBV5-1 with TRBJ2-7; 11 bases are a match to TRBD2. This CDR3 region has 17 residues. The V segment lost 3 bases and the J segment 1 base; nucleotides outside the gene matches: 9. From germline, CDR1 is SGHRS and CDR2 YFSETQ.